The next 4 T cell receptor beta chains were all read from a single sample in a study of cytomegalovirus exposure and HLA in healthy donors. PCR amplification relied on 60 Vbeta primers (plus 13 Jbeta primers). TCRdb keeps only in-frame clones here, not all; method: immunoSEQ multiplex PCR. This sample has over 120,000 clones, with over 70% found just once. The sample comprised PBMCs. These TCRs come from a man aged 40-55 years in good health and CMV-seronegative.

The chain couples TRBV23-1 to TRBJ2-7; D unclear. TRBV23-1 counts as an open reading frame of uncertain function. The CDR3 is made up of 16 amino acids. The V end lost 0 bases, the J end lost 2 bases, and 14 bases lay between the germline ends. CDR3 protein: CASSQSGSPPTYEQYF. Written as DNA, the CDR3 is TGCGCCAGCAGTCAATCGGGCAGTCCTCCCACCTACGAGCAGTACTTC.

This clone was seen a few times. The V gene is TRBV5-6, the J gene TRBJ1-1; a possible D gene is TRBD1 (5 bases). With 2 bases removed from V and 0 bases from J, the gap between germline ends came to 8 bases. Germline CDR1 and CDR2: SGHDT and YYEEEE. The CDR3 loop spans 14 amino acids. CDR3: CASSFGHLNTEAFF. The CDR3 nucleotides read TGTGCCAGCAGCTTCGGACACCTGAACACTGAAGCTTTCTTT. Full variable domain (missing parts from reference TRBV5-6 and TRBJ1-1): DAGVTQSPTHLIKTRGQQVTLRCSPKSGHDTVSWYQQALGQGPQFIFQYYEEEERQRGNFPDRFSGHQFPNYSSELNVNALLLGDSALYLCASSFGHLNTEAFFGQGTRLTVV.

The chain combines TRBV5-1 with TRBJ1-1; 8 bases agree with TRBD1. V shed 0 bases, J shed 8 bases, and the junction held 6 bases outside the gene matches. The CDR3 totals 14 residues. Germline V CDR1 and CDR2: SGHRS, YFSETQ. CDR3 sequence: CASSLEGQAMEAFF. The CDR3 nucleotides read TGCGCCAGCAGCTTGGAGGGACAGGCTATGGAAGCTTTCTTT.

This chain links TRBV25-1 with TRBJ2-3; 12 bases align to TRBD1. The J segment lost 3 bases and the V segment lost 3 bases, leaving 4 bases of the junction unmatched. Germline CDR1 and CDR2: MGHDK and SYGVNS. The CDR3 totals 16 residues. CDR3 sequence reads: CASSDPGQGATDTQYF. The DNA for the CDR3 is TGTGCCAGCAGTGACCCGGGACAGGGGGCAACAGATACGCAGTATTTT.